A selection of T cell receptor beta chains follows, all from one sample in a study of molecular identifiers for immune sequencing clone quantification. TCRdb itself ran the PCR reads through MiXCR, one entry per CDR3 protein. The data hold about 640,000 distinct CDR3 sequences, with nearly 20% observed a single time. Sequenced: naive CD8+ T cells from blood, with Jurkat cell RNA spiked in. The receptor source for this set is a human donor in good health. Some libraries in this study had Jurkat cell RNA spiked in. CDR3s include the opening cysteine and the closing phenylalanine or tryptophan. A D gene is named only where the DNA matches it firmly. Clone size, where shown, is once, few, many, or a class for clones that have expanded.

J gene,V gene,CDR3 length,clone size,D gene,CDR3 DNA,CDR3 protein
TRBJ2-5,TRBV28,12,many,-,TGTGCCAGCCTAGGGAGCCAAGAGACCCAGTACTTC,CASLGSQETQYF
TRBJ1-1,TRBV7-9,14,many,-,TGTGCCAGCAGCGGATGGACAGAGGGCACTGAAGCTTTCTTT,CASSGWTEGTEAFF
TRBJ2-2,TRBV7-6,17,many,TRBD2,TGTGCCAGCAGCTTCACCCTGACTAGCCCTAACACCGGGGAGCTGTTTTTT,CASSFTLTSPNTGELFF
TRBJ1-6,TRBV19,14,many,-,TGTGCCAGTAGTATCCAGGGTGAGAAGTCACCCCTCCACTTT,CASSIQGEKSPLHF
TRBJ2-7,TRBV9,16,-,-,TGTGCCAGCAGGGCCCGGACCGGGACGAAACCGTCCGAGCAGTACTTC,CASRARTGTKPSEQYF
TRBJ2-7,TRBV29-1,14,-,-,TGCAGCGTTGAATTGGCGGGGGCTGAGGACGAACAGTACTTC,CSVELAGAEDEQYF
TRBJ2-7,TRBV25-1,11,many,-,TGTGCCAGCAGCCACCACACCGAGCAGTACTTC,CASSHHTEQYF
TRBJ2-7,TRBV9,14,many,-,TGTGCCAGCAGCGTCGGACCGGAGGGCTACGAGCAGTACTTC,CASSVGPEGYEQYF
TRBJ2-7,TRBV20-1,14,many,TRBD2,TGCAGTGCTCGGGGGGTGGGGAGCTCCTACGAGCAGTACTTC,CSARGVGSSYEQYF
TRBJ2-2,TRBV5-4,16,many,TRBD2,TGTGCCAGCAGCTTGGCGCTAGCGGGAACCACCGGGGAGCTGTTTTTT,CASSLALAGTTGELFF
TRBJ2-2,TRBV19,16,many,TRBD2,TGTGCCAGTAGTATCGGGCTAGCGGGGGGTTCCGGGGAGCTGTTTTTT,CASSIGLAGGSGELFF
TRBJ2-1,TRBV7-6,17,few,TRBD1,TGTGCCAGCAGCTTAGCGCTTCAGGGACAGGGGAGCAATGAGCAGTTCTTC,CASSLALQGQGSNEQFF
TRBJ2-1,TRBV25-1,12,many,-,TGTGCCAGCAGTGAGGGGACACTTGGGCAGTTCTTC,CASSEGTLGQFF
TRBJ2-5,TRBV5-7,11,many,-,TGTGCCAGCAGCTCACACGAAGCCCAGTACTTC,CASSSHEAQYF
TRBJ2-3,TRBV5-1,15,many,-,TGCGCCAGCAGCTTGGGGCTAAGCCCGGGGGATACGCAGTATTTT,CASSLGLSPGDTQYF
TRBJ2-5,TRBV6-6,16,many,TRBD2,TGTGCCAGCAGTCCACTAGCGGGGGGACCTCAAGAGACCCAGTACTTC,CASSPLAGGPQETQYF
TRBJ1-3,TRBV29-1,17,many,-,TGCAGCGTTGTTGATCTTTGGGGGGAAGCCTCTGGAAACACCATATATTTT,CSVVDLWGEASGNTIYF
TRBJ2-3,TRBV20-1,15,many,TRBD2,TGCAGTGCTAGCGGGGGACTAGCGGGAGAGGATACGCAGTATTTT,CSASGGLAGEDTQYF
TRBJ1-4,TRBV20-1,14,few,TRBD1,TGCAGTGCTAGCCACCTTGGGACAGAAGAAAAACTGTTTTTT,CSASHLGTEEKLFF
TRBJ2-5,TRBV6-5,16,many,-,TGTGCCAGCAGGTCTGGCCAGGGAAGGTTCCAAGAGACCCAGTACTTC,CASRSGQGRFQETQYF
TRBJ2-5,TRBV7-9,13,many,-,TGTGCCAGCACCACGGGTTTCGAAGAGACCCAGTACTTC,CASTTGFEETQYF
TRBJ2-5,TRBV13,17,few,-,TGTGCCAGCAGCTTAGGCCGCGGGGGCGGTAGGCAAGAGACCCAGTACTTC,CASSLGRGGGRQETQYF
TRBJ2-4,TRBV19,13,-,TRBD1,TGTGCCAGTAGCCGAGGACAGGGTAACATTCAGTACTTC,CASSRGQGNIQYF
TRBJ2-7,TRBV5-5,12,-,-,TGTGCCCGCAGCTTTGGGGGCTACGAGCAGTACTTC,CARSFGGYEQYF
TRBJ2-3,TRBV27,15,many,-,TGTGCCAGCAGTTTGGTACTAGATAGCACAGATACGCAGTATTTT,CASSLVLDSTDTQYF
TRBJ2-1,TRBV25-1,13,many,-,TGTGCCAGCCACGGTGCCCCCCACAATGAGCAGTTCTTC,CASHGAPHNEQFF
TRBJ1-1,TRBV6-2/TRBV6-3,16,many,TRBD1,TGTGCCAGCAGTTACATGGTGACAGGGTTTAGCACTGAAGCTTTCTTT,CASSYMVTGFSTEAFF
TRBJ2-7,TRBV24-1,17,few,-,TGTGCCACCAGTGATTTGTATCCGGGCCGGTGGTTGGACGAGCAGTACTTC,CATSDLYPGRWLDEQYF
TRBJ2-2,TRBV19,18,many,-,TGTGCCAGTAGTACCCTAACAGGGTACATATCGAACACCGGGGAGCTGTTTTTT,CASSTLTGYISNTGELFF
TRBJ1-5,TRBV19,15,-,-,TGTGCCAGTAGTATCGGGAAATATAGCAATCAGCCCCAGCATTTT,CASSIGKYSNQPQHF
TRBJ1-1,TRBV4-1,14,few,-,TGCGCCAGCAGCCAACACAGGCTTGTAGCTGAAGCTTTCTTT,CASSQHRLVAEAFF
TRBJ2-3,TRBV11-3,18,-,-,TGTGCCAGCAGCTTCCGAGCCAGTTCGACAGGAGGGGCAGATACGCAGTATTTT,CASSFRASSTGGADTQYF
TRBJ2-3,TRBV12-3/TRBV12-4,15,many,TRBD2,TGTGCCAGCAGTAATAGCGGGGGGGCCCAAGATACGCAGTATTTT,CASSNSGGAQDTQYF
TRBJ2-1,TRBV7-2,17,-,TRBD2,TGTGCCAGCAGTTCAATCCCGGGACTAGGGACGGGCAATGAGCAGTTCTTC,CASSSIPGLGTGNEQFF
TRBJ2-7,TRBV27,14,-,-,TGTGCCAGCAGTTTATCAGGGCTGACCTACGAGCAGTACTTC,CASSLSGLTYEQYF
TRBJ2-7,TRBV20-1,14,many,TRBD1,TGCAGTGCTGCTCTCGACAGGGATCCCTACGAGCAGTACTTC,CSAALDRDPYEQYF
TRBJ2-7,TRBV5-6,14,many,-,TGTGCCAGCAGCTTGGCCGAAAGGATCTACGAGCAGTACTTC,CASSLAERIYEQYF
TRBJ1-3,TRBV9,13,many,-,TGTGCCAGCAGCGGAACCTTAGGAAACACCATATATTTT,CASSGTLGNTIYF
TRBJ1-6,TRBV27,12,-,-,TGTGCCAGCAGGCAACAGAATTCACCCCTCCACTTT,CASRQQNSPLHF
TRBJ2-4,TRBV21-1,12,many,-,TGTGCCAGCAGCAACGAAGTACCGCTAGAGTACTTC,CASSNEVPLEYF
TRBJ1-6,TRBV20-1,16,many,TRBD1,TGCAGTGCTAGAGGGGACAGCGTCATCTATAATTCACCCCTCCACTTT,CSARGDSVIYNSPLHF
TRBJ1-5,TRBV13,13,many,-,TGTGCCAGCAGCCAAGCAACAGGTCAGCCCCAGCATTTT,CASSQATGQPQHF
TRBJ2-1,TRBV15,15,-,TRBD2,TGTGTCACCAACCTACTAGCGGGATCCTACAATGAGCAGTTCTTC,CVTNLLAGSYNEQFF
TRBJ2-7,TRBV6-2/TRBV6-3,16,many,-,TGTGCCAGCAGTTACTCGAGTCAGGGTACTTTCGTCGAGCAGTACTTC,CASSYSSQGTFVEQYF
TRBJ1-4,TRBV20-1,16,many,-,TGCAGTGCTTTGAACAGGAGGGCTTTAACTAATGAAAAACTGTTTTTT,CSALNRRALTNEKLFF
TRBJ2-3,TRBV5-4,15,-,-,TGTGCCAGCAGCCCCGGGACACACGACACAGATACGCAGTATTTT,CASSPGTHDTDTQYF
TRBJ1-1,TRBV13,15,many,-,TGTGCCAGCAGCTTGTTCGCACAGGTGAACACTGAAGCTTTCTTT,CASSLFAQVNTEAFF
TRBJ2-7,TRBV7-9,14,many,-,TGTGCCAGCAGCTCATCCAGGGCCGCCTACGAGCAGTACTTC,CASSSSRAAYEQYF
TRBJ2-7,TRBV2,13,-,TRBD1,TGTGCCAGCAGTGATGGGAGGCGGCCAGGGGGCCGCTTC,CASSDGRRPGGRF
TRBJ2-7,TRBV7-6,14,many,TRBD2,TGTGCCAGCAGTTGGGGGACTAGCCGGTACGAGCAGTACTTC,CASSWGTSRYEQYF
TRBJ1-1,TRBV20-1,15,many,-,TGCAGTGCTAGAGTCCTAGTCCAGGGAAACACTGAAGCTTTCTTT,CSARVLVQGNTEAFF